A selection of T cell receptor beta chains follows, all from one sample in a study of blood T cell repertoires in COVID-19. The data were produced by immunoSEQ multiplex PCR, yet TCRdb's version contains in-frame clones alone and is incomplete. The sample gives 400,000 to 500,000 clones, 75% to 90% of which show up once; almost 1.5% is in the top ten. Sequencing used peripheral blood. Receptors were obtained from a woman in her 30s with active or convalescent COVID-19. CDR3s include the opening cysteine and the closing phenylalanine or tryptophan. The D gene is left open where the match is weak.

J gene,D gene,V gene,CDR3 protein
TRBJ2-1,TRBD2,TRBV10-3,CAISESVLGLAGDNEQFF
TRBJ1-1,NA,TRBV10-3,CAISEDRKNTEAFF
TRBJ1-2,TRBD1,TRBV6-5,CASSPVTGSYGYTF
TRBJ2-7,NA,TRBV10-2,CASSGGGASNTYEQYF
TRBJ2-7,NA,TRBV29-1,CSGGTNSYEQYF
TRBJ1-1,NA,TRBV5-1,CASSLNGVIMNTEAFF
TRBJ2-5,TRBD2,TRBV3-1/TRBV3-2,CASSQISGGGRGTQYF
TRBJ1-1,TRBD1,TRBV5-6,CASSLIFLQGDTEAFF
TRBJ2-5,NA,TRBV5-1,CASSLAFGSEETQYF
TRBJ1-2,TRBD1,TRBV23-1,CASSQLTGTEFYGYTF
TRBJ1-2,NA,TRBV3-1/TRBV3-2,CASSQVSLYGYTF
TRBJ1-4,TRBD1,TRBV29-1,CSATDRDNEKLFF
TRBJ2-1,TRBD2,TRBV5-1,CASSPTSGRAVEQFF
TRBJ1-4,TRBD1,TRBV4-1,CASSQGPGQDWATNEKLFF
TRBJ2-3,TRBD2,TRBV6-1,CASSVGGALAGADTQYF
TRBJ1-6,NA,TRBV6-5,CASSYQAQGGSPLHF
TRBJ2-1,TRBD2,TRBV5-1,CASSSGTSGGNEQFF
TRBJ1-5,NA,TRBV7-2,CASSSYSNQPQHF
TRBJ1-6,NA,TRBV27,CASSLDSTYNSPLHF
TRBJ1-5,TRBD1,TRBV24-1,CATSDAHKPRDSGPNQPQHF
TRBJ1-3,TRBD1,TRBV5-1,CASSLRGQGELSGNTIYF
TRBJ1-1,NA,TRBV29-1,CSVVITEAFF
TRBJ1-2,TRBD1,TRBV5-8,CASRSGGAYGYTF
TRBJ1-5,NA,TRBV6-6,CASSQTGTNQPQHF
TRBJ2-1,TRBD1,TRBV28,CASSFFGTGVDEQFF
TRBJ2-1,TRBD2,TRBV15,CATSRVASGGHEQFF
TRBJ2-2,NA,TRBV4-1,CASSQERGGELFF
TRBJ2-5,TRBD2,TRBV7-6,CASSYGGGPGETQYF
TRBJ2-7,NA,TRBV6-5,CASGTVVASYEQYF
TRBJ1-1,TRBD1,TRBV7-2,CASSLLRRGLGEAFF
TRBJ2-1,TRBD2,TRBV5-6,CASSLAVKRGWAGNEQFF
TRBJ1-1,TRBD1,TRBV5-1,CASSLADRDDAEAFF
TRBJ2-7,NA,TRBV20-1,CSARDNSEQYF
TRBJ2-7,NA,TRBV6-6,CASSRTASSYEQYF
TRBJ2-7,TRBD2,TRBV12-3/TRBV12-4,CASSWTRFNEQYF
TRBJ2-7,NA,TRBV6-2/TRBV6-3,CASSYSRDTNYEQYF
TRBJ1-3,NA,TRBV9,CASSVVGGFSGNTIYF
TRBJ1-5,NA,TRBV30,CAWSANSNQPQHF
TRBJ2-1,TRBD2,TRBV6-7,CATPDDPYSGRTYNEQFF
TRBJ2-7,NA,TRBV6-5,CAVAASPPYEQYF
TRBJ2-1,NA,TRBV6-1,CASSESSYEQFF
TRBJ2-2,TRBD2,TRBV19,CASTYSGRGTGELFF
TRBJ1-5,NA,TRBV12-3/TRBV12-4,CASTWGQGQPQHF
TRBJ1-4,NA,TRBV7-8,CASSFRQGHEKLFF
TRBJ1-1,TRBD1,TRBV5-4,CASSQWDRWNTEAFF
TRBJ2-1,TRBD2,TRBV14,CASSQLLAGGDRPYNEQFF
TRBJ1-4,NA,TRBV19,CASSTSGKEKLFF
TRBJ1-1,NA,TRBV19,CATSQGLSTEAFF
TRBJ2-7,NA,TRBV3-1/TRBV3-2,CASSQGREQYF
TRBJ1-1,NA,TRBV6-5,CASSRGAATEAFF
TRBJ1-2,NA,TRBV11-2,CASSSRQPGDYGYTF